The 32 T cell receptor beta chains below were found in one sample sequenced in a study of identical twins. In TCRdb, the 5' RACE reads were re-called with MiXCR into one record per CDR3 protein. Here the sample spans about 450,000 distinct CDR3 sequences, about 18% being singletons. The sample comprised naive T cells sorted from blood. The receptors shown here come from a man aged 45-65 years in good health.

This clonotype has just a few counts. The genes are TRBV20-1 and TRBJ2-7; D assignment may be TRBD1 or TRBD2 (5 bases each). Looked up from germline, CDR1 is DFQATT and CDR2 is SNEGSKA (reference sequence). V was clipped by 0 bases and J by 5 bases, with 5 bases between them. This CDR3 contains 11 residues. DNA of the CDR3: TGCAGTGCTAGAGAGGGGGACGAGCAGTACTTC. Translation: CSAREGDEQYF.

This clonotype was counted ten times or more. V and J are TRBV5-1 and TRBJ1-1, with D possibly TRBD1 on 6 matching bases. Trimming took off 5 bases at V and 6 bases at J, with 14 bases between the two ends. The CDR3 contains 13 residues. CDR1 and CDR2 (germline): SGHRS, YFSETQ. The CDR3 DNA sequence: TGCGCCAGCAGACGTCAGGGGAATTCTGAAGCTTTCTTT. Its protein is CASRRQGNSEAFF.

This clonotype has just a few counts. This chain connects TRBV20-1 to TRBJ1-6; weak D call: TRBD1 (5 bases). Trimming pared 1 base from V and 3 bases from J, leaving 7 bases between. Germline V gene data show CDR1 as DFQATT and CDR2 as SNEGSKA (reference sequence). The CDR3 is 14 residues long. CDR3 sequence reads: CSARAQDYNSPLHF. DNA for the CDR3: TGCAGTGCTAGAGCACAGGACTATAATTCACCCCTCCACTTT.

The rearrangement links TRBV5-1 to TRBJ2-3; D may be TRBD2 (5 bases). CDR1 and CDR2 from the germline V gene are SGHRS and YFSETQ. The CDR3 is 18 residues long. Trimming took 2 bases from V and 2 from J, leaving 21 bases between them. The CDR3 nucleotides are TGCGCCAGCAGCTTACCCCCTGGCCGGGGAAAGATCACAGATACGCAGTATTTT. Translating it yields CASSLPPGRGKITDTQYF.

The chain is built from TRBV20-1 and TRBJ1-4; D unresolved. CDR3 length: 13 amino acids. Deletions cut 1 base from V and 2 bases from J, with 5 bases between. Germline V CDR1 and CDR2: DFQATT, SNEGSKA (reference sequence). The CDR3 is CSARADTNEKLFF. Written as DNA, the CDR3 is TGCAGTGCTAGAGCCGATACTAATGAAAAACTGTTTTTT.

There are a few counts of this clonotype. The V gene is TRBV6-2 or TRBV6-3, the J gene TRBJ2-1, with D perhaps TRBD1 or TRBD2 (5 bases each). CDR3 length: 16 residues. Germline-derived CDR1 and CDR2 are MNHEY and SVGEGT. The V end was cut by 3 bases, the J end by 8 bases, with 20 bases between. CDR3 in amino acids: CASSYRTTEGYYEQFF. The DNA of the CDR3 is TGTGCCAGCAGTTATAGGACGACAGAGGGGTATTATGAGCAGTTCTTC.

There are a few counts of this clonotype. The chain combines TRBV12-3 or TRBV12-4 with TRBJ2-7, with TRBD1 as a possible D gene (6 bases). CDR3 length: 12 residues. The V and J ends lost 5 bases and 7 bases respectively, with 12 bases between them. CDR3 DNA sequence: TGTGCCAGCAGTACACAGGGTGGGGAGCAGTACTTC. This gives the protein CASSTQGGEQYF.

The rearrangement links TRBV2 to TRBJ1-4; no clear D. The CDR3 has 12 residues. V lost 4 bases to trimming and J lost 8 bases, with 8 bases between them. Germline V gene lookup returns CDR1 SNHLY and CDR2 FYNNEI. The CDR3 protein is CASSGKEEKLFF. As DNA, the CDR3 is TGTGCCAGCAGTGGGAAGGAAGAAAAACTGTTTTTT.

The chain couples TRBV6-1 to TRBJ2-7; 10 bases agree with TRBD2. Looked up from germline, CDR1 is MNHNS and CDR2 is SASEGT. The CDR3 is 15 residues long. V was pared by 3 bases and J by 4 bases, with 6 bases of the junction left unmatched. The CDR3 region is CASSDYGLADYEQYF. CDR3 sequence (DNA): TGTGCCAGCAGTGACTATGGACTAGCGGATTACGAGCAGTACTTC.

This clonotype was picked up a small number of times. The chain employs TRBV4-3 and TRBJ1-1; no firm D call. Germline values: CDR1 LGHNA, CDR2 YSLEER. The CDR3 runs to 14 residues. Trimming cost V 0 bases and J 5 bases, with 10 bases left between them. The DNA of the CDR3 is TGCGCCAGCAGCCAAGATGAGGGTTGGACTGAAGCTTTCTTT. It translates to CASSQDEGWTEAFF.

This clonotype was observed many times. The chain uses TRBV20-1 and TRBJ1-5, with D possibly TRBD1 on 6 matching bases. CDR3 length: 20 residues. Germline V gene sequence: CDR1 DFQATT, CDR2 SNEGSKA (reference sequence). V lost 1 base and J 12 bases, leaving 37 bases between the germline ends. The CDR3 nucleotides read TGCAGTGCTAGAGTAACCGGGACACGTTCCCTTGATCAGCCCGGTTCGGTCCAGCATTTT. Translating it yields CSARVTGTRSLDQPGSVQHF.

The genes are TRBV6-2 or TRBV6-3 and TRBJ1-1; 7 positions match TRBD1. V dropped 5 bases and J dropped 2; count of bases not matched to a gene: 23. This CDR3 spans 20 amino acids. Germline V gene lookup returns CDR1 MNHEY and CDR2 SVGEGT. The CDR3 DNA follows: TGTGCCAGCAGTACGAGGGGGACAGCTGAATCCCTCAGTCCAAACACTGAAGCTTTCTTT. This translates into CASSTRGTAESLSPNTEAFF.

The table lists this clonotype with a few counts. J is TRBJ2-7 and V is TRBV6-2 or TRBV6-3; D remains ambiguous. This CDR3 is 16 amino acids long. Trimming shortened V by 0 bases and J by 1 base, and 13 bases separated the two germline ends. The germline V gene has CDR1 MNHEY and CDR2 SVGEGT. The CDR3 sequence: CASSYSFSRRSYEQYF. For the CDR3, the DNA is TGTGCCAGCAGTTACTCTTTCAGCCGGAGATCCTACGAGCAGTACTTC.

This clonotype was counted between two and nine times. The rearrangement uses TRBV5-1 and TRBJ2-7, with TRBD1 as a possible D gene (6 bases). The length of the CDR3 is 14 residues. Germline CDR1 SGHRS, CDR2 YFSETQ. V was trimmed by 4 bases and J by 2 bases, leaving 13 bases between them. CDR3 DNA sequence: TGCGCCAGCAGCGAACAGGGTCGAGCCTACGAGCAGTACTTC. Translated: CASSEQGRAYEQYF.

This clonotype was seen only a few times. The V gene is TRBV7-9, the J gene TRBJ2-5; the match to TRBD2 covers 7 bases. Germline V lookup: CDR1 SEHNR, CDR2 FQNEAQ (reference sequence). Trimming at V came to 4 bases and at J to 0 bases, leaving 11 bases not matched to a gene. There are 17 residues in the CDR3. CDR3 sequence: CASSSRVGLADQETQYF. CDR3 DNA: TGTGCCAGCAGCTCGCGAGTTGGGCTAGCGGACCAAGAGACCCAGTACTTC.

The rearrangement uses TRBV11-2 and TRBJ1-1; weak D call: TRBD1 (5 bases). V lost 1 base and J lost 4, with 7 bases in between. There are 13 residues in the CDR3. The germline V gene has CDR1 SGHAT and CDR2 FQNNGV. CDR3: CASSLVGATEAFF. The CDR3 DNA follows: TGTGCCAGCAGCTTAGTCGGGGCCACTGAAGCTTTCTTT.

V usage is TRBV4-3 and J usage is TRBJ2-1; perhaps TRBD2 as D (5 bases). Per the germline V gene, CDR1 is LGHNA and CDR2 is YSLEER. The CDR3 is 15 amino acids. V was cut by 4 bases and J by 5 bases, with 15 bases left in between. DNA of the CDR3: TGCGCCAGCAGCCTCATCCGGGGAGTGAACAATGAGCAGTTCTTC. This codes for CASSLIRGVNNEQFF.

The chain recombines TRBV6-5 with TRBJ1-4; 7 bases line up with TRBD1. Germline lookup yields CDR1 MNHEY and CDR2 SVGAGI. The CDR3 spans 15 residues. Losses at the gene ends were 1 base for V and 7 bases for J; bases not matched to a gene: 6. The CDR3 here is CASSYWRQGLEKLFF. The CDR3 DNA sequence: TGTGCCAGCAGTTACTGGCGACAGGGTCTTGAAAAACTGTTTTTT.

There are many counts of this clonotype. The V gene is TRBV7-2, the J gene TRBJ1-5, with D possibly TRBD1 on 6 matching bases. The CDR3 totals 14 residues. Trimming left V 5 bases short and J 6 bases short, with 14 bases between. Germline loops: CDR1 SGHTA, CDR2 FQGNSA. CDR3 nucleotide sequence: TGTGCCAGCAGCGAGACTACAGGGACTCAGCCCCAGCATTTT. Its protein product is CASSETTGTQPQHF.

There are a few counts of this clonotype. This chain uses TRBV6-1 with TRBJ2-1; D may match TRBD1 or TRBD2 (5 bases each). This CDR3 comprises 14 residues. V lost 6 bases, J lost 4 bases, and 13 bases lay in between. Germline V gene data show CDR1 as MNHNS and CDR2 as SASEGT. CDR3 DNA sequence: TGTGCCAGCAGCTGGGACGAAAATTACAATGAGCAGTTCTTC. This translates into CASSWDENYNEQFF.

In nucleotides, the CDR3 is TGTGCCAGCAGTTTGTTAAGGGACAATGAGCAGTTCTTC. Amino acid sequence: CASSLLRDNEQFF. V and J are TRBV12-3 or TRBV12-4 and TRBJ2-1; D gene ambiguous. The V end was cut by 3 bases, the J end by 5 bases, with 8 bases between. The CDR3 has 13 residues.

The genes are TRBV9 and TRBJ2-5, with D unresolved. The ends were cut back, 4 bases at V and 1 base at J, with 11 bases in the middle. Germline CDR1 is SGDLS and CDR2 is YYNGEE. CDR3 size: 14 residues. This chain's CDR3 is CASSTSRIQETQYF. CDR3 DNA: TGTGCCAGCAGCACGAGCAGGATCCAAGAGACCCAGTACTTC.

The V call is TRBV2, the J call TRBJ2-1; possibly TRBD2 for D (6 bases). Trimming left V 3 bases short and J 0 bases short, with 12 bases between. The germline V gene has CDR1 SNHLY and CDR2 FYNNEI. The CDR3 runs 16 residues. Here the CDR3 reads CASSDVSGSSYNEQFF. CDR3 in DNA: TGTGCCAGCAGTGACGTTTCCGGGAGCTCCTACAATGAGCAGTTCTTC.

The CDR3: CASSVAPTRPQHF. For the CDR3, the DNA is TGTGCCAGCAGCGTGGCCCCTACCCGGCCCCAGCATTTT. This chain uses TRBV9 with TRBJ1-5; D is ambiguous. The CDR3 is made up of 13 amino acids. Trimming took off 2 bases at V and 9 bases at J, with 12 bases between the two ends. Germline-derived CDR1 and CDR2 are SGDLS and YYNGEE.

The V call is TRBV29-1, the J call TRBJ2-5, with 7 bases identical to TRBD2. The germline V gene encodes CDR1 SQVTM and CDR2 ANQGSEA. V trimming: 3 bases; J trimming: 4 bases; junction bases outside the gene matches: 5. CDR3 length: 13 amino acids. CDR3 loop: CSVDGLGGETQYF. CDR3 in DNA: TGCAGCGTTGACGGACTAGGTGGAGAGACCCAGTACTTC.

This clonotype was observed at least ten times. The V call is TRBV29-1, the J call TRBJ2-3; D is uncertain. This CDR3 is built from 13 residues. Trimming left V 2 bases short and J 6 bases short, with 12 bases between. Germline lookup yields CDR1 SQVTM and CDR2 ANQGSEA. Here the CDR3 reads CSVESGSRDTQYF. The CDR3 coding sequence is TGCAGCGTTGAATCCGGATCTCGGGATACGCAGTATTTT.

The chain recombines TRBV7-9 with TRBJ2-7, with D perhaps TRBD2 (5 bases). Germline CDR1 and CDR2: SEHNR and FQNEAQ (reference sequence). This CDR3 spans 13 amino acids. V gave up 4 bases and J gave up 3 bases, with 10 bases separating them. In DNA form, the CDR3 reads TGTGCCAGCAGCTCTACCGGACTCTACGAGCAGTACTTC. Translating gives CASSSTGLYEQYF.

This clonotype was counted between two and nine times. The V call is TRBV20-1, the J call TRBJ2-2; 10 nucleotides match TRBD2. CDR3 length equals 15 residues. Trimming removed 6 bases from V and 7 bases from J; junction bases left unmatched: 11. CDR1 is DFQATT, CDR2 SNEGSKA, per germline (reference sequence). The CDR3 bases are TGCAGTGCCACCCAGAGGACTAGCGGCGTCGGGGAGCTGTTTTTT. Its protein is CSATQRTSGVGELFF.

This clonotype occurred many times. Germline is not matched at one junction end, which may reflect a read error. For the CDR3, the DNA is TGCGCCACCAGCGAGAATCCGGGGGTCCAAGAGACCCAGTACTTC. Residues: CATSENPGVQETQYF. The chain employs TRBV5-1 and TRBJ2-5; tentatively, D is TRBD2 (6 bases). The CDR3 is 15 residues long. The germline V gene encodes CDR1 SGHRS and CDR2 YFSETQ.

This clonotype came up many times. The chain uses TRBV6-1 and TRBJ1-5; 10 positions match TRBD1. The CDR3 extends over 15 amino acids. Germline V gene sequence: CDR1 MNHNS, CDR2 SASEGT. With V trimmed by 6 bases and J by 6 bases, 8 bases remained unmatched. CDR3 region: CASSRDRGQGQPQHF. DNA of the CDR3: TGTGCCAGCAGCCGAGACAGGGGGCAGGGTCAGCCCCAGCATTTT.

In its sample, this clonotype was seen a few times. This sequence joins TRBV7-9 and TRBJ2-1, with TRBD1 as a possible D gene (6 bases). V lost 2 bases and J 14 bases, leaving 10 bases between the germline ends. Germline V gene sequence: CDR1 SEHNR, CDR2 FQNEAQ (reference sequence). The CDR3 extends over 11 amino acids. The CDR3 nucleotides are TGTGCCAGCAGCTTAAAACAGGGAAAGTTCTTC. The encoded protein is CASSLKQGKFF.

This clonotype was seen once. The chain couples TRBV6-2 or TRBV6-3 to TRBJ1-2; 7 bases align to TRBD1. There are 14 residues in the CDR3. Losses at the gene ends were 6 bases for V and 4 bases for J; bases not matched to a gene: 8. Germline values: CDR1 MNHEY, CDR2 SVGEGT. The CDR3 reads CASRRTGAAYGYTF. The CDR3 DNA reads as TGTGCCAGCAGACGAACAGGGGCCGCCTATGGCTACACCTTC.